This T cell receptor beta chain appears in the sequencing data of a study of breast tumors, draining lymph nodes, adjacent tissues. Study-wide points: Most tumor T cells seemingly derive from lymph node, then expand in tumor.

TCRdb reprocessed the multiplex PCR reads via MiXCR and lists one record per CDR3 protein. This sample has about 130,000 distinct CDR3 sequences; about 20% occur once, and the top ten carry just over 2.5%. The lymph nodes were axillary draining lymph nodes from breast cancer patients. This clonotype was counted ten times or more. Its antigen is still unknown. CDR1 is SGHRS, CDR2 YFSETQ, per germline. J gave up 4 bases and V 4 bases, and 13 bases lay outside the gene matches. This CDR3 has 16 amino acids. The chain carries TRBV5-1 and TRBJ2-5, with 7 bases that match TRBD2. Sequenced input: axillary lymph node tissue. The source of this sequence is a female donor with breast cancer. Some clones in this sample may be carry-over from other donors' samples. The CDR3 spells CASSPLVAAGTETQYF. For the CDR3, the DNA is TGCGCCAGCAGCCCTCTTGTTGCAGCGGGAACAGAGACCCAGTACTTC.